Listed here are 7 T cell receptor beta chains from one sample, sequenced in a study of cytomegalovirus exposure and HLA in healthy donors. Method: immunoSEQ multiplex PCR; TCRdb's copy keeps in-frame clones and lacks some. This sample has about 65,000 clones, with about 90% found just once. The sequenced material came from PBMCs. The receptor set was obtained from a woman aged 18-29 years in good health and CMV-seronegative.

This clone was recorded once. V gene TRBV6-5 combines with J gene TRBJ2-2, with 10 bases fitting TRBD1. With V trimmed by 6 bases and J by 0 bases, 1 base remained unmatched. CDR3 length equals 15 residues. Germline V lookup: CDR1 MNHEY, CDR2 SVGAGI. CDR3 loop: CASRGQGANTGELFF. The CDR3 coding sequence is TGTGCCAGCAGAGGACAGGGGGCGAACACCGGGGAGCTGTTTTTT.

The chain recombines TRBV6-1 with TRBJ1-1; D is ambiguous. The CDR3 contains 14 residues. Trimming took off 2 bases at V and 5 bases at J, with 12 bases between the two ends. Germline CDR1 MNHNS, CDR2 SASEGT. The CDR3 nucleotides read TGTGCCAGCAGTGAATACGAGGGCTCTACTGAAGCTTTCTTT. Amino acids: CASSEYEGSTEAFF.

The V and J genes are TRBV9 and TRBJ1-1; D remains ambiguous. CDR1 and CDR2 from the germline V gene are SGDLS and YYNGEE. V dropped 0 bases and J dropped 0 bases, with 6 bases sitting between them. The CDR3 is 14 amino acids. The CDR3 DNA reads TGTGCCAGCAGCGTAGGCGTTTTGAACACTGAAGCTTTCTTT. It codes for CASSVGVLNTEAFF.

This chain uses TRBV19 with TRBJ2-1, with 7 nucleotides matching TRBD1. J lost 3 bases, V lost 10 bases, and 9 bases had no gene match. Germline V gene data show CDR1 as LNHDA and CDR2 as SQIVND (reference sequence). The CDR3 sequence is 14 residues long. The CDR3 DNA reads as TGTGCCACCGCATTTGGGACAGTCTACAATGAGCAGTTCTTC. It translates to CATAFGTVYNEQFF.

The CDR3 is CASTTWDRGQETQYF. CDR3 DNA: TGTGCCAGCACGACGTGGGACAGGGGCCAAGAGACCCAGTACTTC. The rearrangement links TRBV27 to TRBJ2-5, with TRBD1 identical over 10 bases. Trimming cost V 7 bases and J 1 base; bases outside gene matches: 6. The germline V gene encodes CDR1 MNHEY and CDR2 SMNVEV (reference sequence). The length of the CDR3 is 15 residues.

The V and J genes are TRBV11-2 and TRBJ2-7; D is perhaps TRBD2 (5 bases). Trimming took off 5 bases at V and 6 bases at J, with 17 bases between the two ends. The germline V gene encodes CDR1 SGHAT and CDR2 FQNNGV. The CDR3 loop spans 14 amino acids. The CDR3 loop is CASSPYSEGAEQYF. DNA of the CDR3: TGTGCCAGCAGCCCCTACTCCGAGGGAGCCGAGCAGTACTTC.

The rearrangement uses TRBV5-1 and TRBJ1-5, with 10 bases lining up with TRBD1. The CDR3 is 15 residues long. The V gene's germline CDR1 is SGHRS and CDR2 YFSETQ. V lost 3 bases and J lost 4; bases outside the gene matches: 4. CDR3 bases: TGCGCCAGCAGCTCTGGACAGGGGGAAAATCAGCCCCAGCATTTT. Its protein is CASSSGQGENQPQHF.